A single sample gave rise to the 19 T cell receptor beta chains below, sequenced in a study of tumor and adjacent non-tumor tissue in lung cancer. No cell sorting was done before RNA was extracted from the tissue. Three rounds of nested PCR, following a modified ARM-PCR protocol, produced the TCRbeta library. In TCRdb, the multiplex PCR reads were re-called with MiXCR into one record per CDR3 protein. The sample contains about 200,000 distinct CDR3 sequences, 60% to 75% of which appear only once. Input material: lung tumor tissue. The receptors here all came from a man aged 55-75 years with non-small cell lung cancer.

A note on this clonotype: With a much larger clone just one base away, this may be a read error. This chain joins TRBV20-1 and TRBJ2-3; perhaps TRBD1 as D (5 bases). The CDR3 runs to 14 residues. Germline V lookup: CDR1 DFQATT, CDR2 SNEGSKA (reference sequence). The CDR3, as DNA: TGCAGTGCTCACCAACCTTTCGCCACAGGTACGCAGTATTTT. This gives the protein CSAHQPFATGTQYF.

The sample holds one count of this clonotype. Mismatch with germline at one junction end may stem from a read error. The rearrangement links TRBV11-3 to TRBJ1-2; D remains unclear. The CDR3 totals 14 residues. Germline loops: CDR1 SGHNT, CDR2 YENEEA. In nucleotides, the CDR3 is TGTGCCAGCATCTTAGCCGGACCCCCCTATGGCTACACCTTT. Translation: CASILAGPPYGYTF.

A remark on this clonotype: The junction and the germline gene differ at one end; a read error may be behind it. This chain uses TRBV29-1 with TRBJ1-1; D is undetermined. The CDR3 spans 13 residues. Germline V gene lookup returns CDR1 SQVTM and CDR2 ANQGSEA. CDR3 loop: CSAEQSPNTEAFF. The CDR3 coding sequence is TGCAGTGCTGAACAGAGCCCCAACACTGAAGCATTCTTT.

This clonotype has a single count. One end of the junction does not line up with germline, which may come from a read error. The rearrangement joins TRBV20-1 to TRBJ1-2, with 9 bases fitting TRBD1. CDR3 length equals 14 residues. CDR1 and CDR2 from the germline V gene are DFQATT and SNEGSKA (reference sequence). The CDR3 region is CSARDSGQGFDYTF. In nucleotides, the CDR3 is TGTAGTGCTAGAGATTCGGGACAGGGATTTGACTACACCTTC.

This clonotype was picked up many times. The CDR3 here is CASSLITHSPLHF. CDR3 coding DNA: TGTGCCAGCAGTTTAATTACGCATTCACCCCTCCACTTT. This chain joins TRBV12-3 or TRBV12-4 and TRBJ1-6, with D unclear. This CDR3 region has 13 residues. V lost 2 bases, J lost 8 bases, and 7 bases lay in between.

In its sample, this clonotype was seen a few times. The junction and the germline gene differ at one end; a read error may be behind it. The gene calls are TRBV20-1 and TRBJ2-7, with unresolved D. The CDR3 has 13 amino acids. CDR1 is DFQATT, CDR2 SNEGSKA, per germline (reference sequence). CDR3 sequence reads: CSASEKGYYEHYF. In nucleotides, the CDR3 is TGCAGTGCTTCTGAGAAGGGTTACTACGAGCATTACTTC.

The chain carries TRBV29-1 and TRBJ2-1, with D possibly being TRBD1 (5 bases). This CDR3 is built from 17 residues. From germline, CDR1 is SQVTM and CDR2 ANQGSEA. Trimming took off 7 bases at V and 1 base at J, with 23 bases between the two ends. The CDR3 sequence is CSARGRVSPLSYNEQFF. The CDR3 DNA is TGCAGCGCGCGAGGCAGGGTATCGCCACTTTCCTACAATGAGCAGTTCTTC.

This chain connects TRBV11-2 to TRBJ2-1; maybe TRBD2 (6 bases). Germline CDR1 reads SGHAT; CDR2 reads FQNNGV. V was trimmed by 3 bases and J by 10 bases, leaving 13 bases between them. This CDR3 region has 13 residues. The CDR3 coding sequence is TGTGCCAGCAGCTTGGAAAGTAGCGGCGAGCAGTTCTTC. As protein: CASSLESSGEQFF.

As regards this clonotype: A read error is possible here, since a much larger clone lies one base away. The chain links TRBV12-3 or TRBV12-4 to TRBJ2-1, with 7 bases fitting TRBD2. The CDR3 totals 14 residues. The junction had 3 bases not matched to a gene; V was cut back by 6 bases and J by 1 base. This CDR3 is CASSASGSYNEQFF. For the CDR3, the DNA is TGTGCCAGCAGCGCTAGCGGTTCCTACAATGAGCAGTTCTTC.

As for this clonotype: This CDR3 fails to terminate in the conserved phenylalanine or tryptophan, so it likely reflects a read error. CDR3 in DNA: TGTGCCAGCAGCCCCATAGACAGATTACAAGAGACCCAGTACCTC. It yields the protein CASSPIDRLQETQYL. This chain joins TRBV28 and TRBJ2-5, with D possibly being TRBD1 (5 bases). CDR3 length equals 15 residues. V gave up 6 bases and J gave up 2 bases, with 16 bases separating them. Germline V lookup: CDR1 MDHEN, CDR2 SYDVKM.

In regard to this clonotype: Since no conserved phenylalanine or tryptophan closes the CDR3, a read error is the likely cause. The chain joins TRBV6-5 to TRBJ1-5, with a possible D match to TRBD1 (5 bases). Germline values: CDR1 MNHEY, CDR2 SVGAGI. This CDR3 spans 18 amino acids. The CDR3 is CASSSRAGSLYSNQPQHY. In nucleotides, the CDR3 is TGTGCGAGCAGTAGCAGGGCGGGCTCGTTGTATAGCAATCAGCCCCAGCATTAT.

The rearrangement uses TRBV11-1 and TRBJ2-6, with TRBD1 matching 9 bases. This CDR3 contains 18 residues. V shed 7 bases, J shed 0 bases, and the junction held 10 bases outside the gene matches. Germline V gives CDR1 SGHAT, CDR2 FQDESV (reference sequence). The CDR3 DNA reads as TGTGCCAGCAACAAGAGGGGACAGGGCTACTCTGGGGCCAACGTCCTGACTTTC. This codes for CASNKRGQGYSGANVLTF.

The table lists this clonotype with many counts. This chain joins TRBV11-3 and TRBJ2-7; 8 nucleotides agree with TRBD2. Germline V gene lookup returns CDR1 SGHNT and CDR2 YENEEA. The CDR3 consists of 14 residues. The junction had 8 bases not matched to a gene; V was cut back by 5 bases and J by 5 bases. DNA for the CDR3: TGTGCCAGCAGCCCGAAGCGGGAGAGCGACGAGCAGTACTTC. This codes for CASSPKRESDEQYF. The whole variable domain, remainder taken from reference TRBV11-3 and TRBJ2-7, is EAGVVQSPRYKIIEKKQPVAFWCNPISGHNTLYWYLQNLGQGPELLIRYENEEAVDDSQLPKDRFSAERLKGVDSTLKIQPAELGDSAVYLCASSPKRESDEQYFGPGTRLTVT.

This clonotype was detected a few times. As DNA, the CDR3 is TGTGCCACACAACCAGGGGCGGCTGGGGCCAACGTCCTGACTTTC. It is translated as CATQPGAAGANVLTF. The chain couples TRBV5-4 to TRBJ2-6; a possible D gene is TRBD1 (6 bases). The CDR3 runs 15 residues. Germline V gives CDR1 SGHNT, CDR2 YYREEE (reference sequence). V was trimmed by 9 bases and J by 2 bases, leaving 15 bases between them.

The V call is TRBV29-1, the J call TRBJ1-2; D possibly corresponds to TRBD1 (5 bases). Germline V CDR1 and CDR2: SQVTM, ANQGSEA. The CDR3 sequence is 13 residues long. CDR3 DNA: TGCTTCGTTGAGTTGGGACGAGGGACCGGCTACACCTTC. This gives the protein CFVELGRGTGYTF.

Of note for this clonotype: The CDR3 carries no conserved terminal phenylalanine or tryptophan, so it likely arises from a read error. The chain uses TRBV7-8 and TRBJ2-7; D call uncertain. CDR1 and CDR2 (germline): SGHVS, FQNEAQ. CDR3 size: 15 residues. The CDR3 nucleotides are TGTGCCAGCAACTTAGTGCCCTCATTATCCTACGAGCAGTACTCC. It encodes CASNLVPSLSYEQYS.

V is TRBV7-9 and J is TRBJ1-2, with D maybe TRBD1 (5 bases). The CDR3 totals 16 residues. Germline V CDR1 and CDR2: SEHNR, FQNEAQ (reference sequence). In DNA, the CDR3 is TGTGCATGCAGGATGGGGGTGGACGGACTCCTCTATGGCTACACCTTC. Amino acids: CACRMGVDGLLYGYTF.

V is TRBV5-4 and J is TRBJ2-7, with D tentatively TRBD1 or TRBD2 (5 bases each). Germline CDR1 reads SGHNT; CDR2 reads YYREEE (reference sequence). The V and J ends lost 10 bases and 6 bases respectively, with 20 bases between them. The CDR3 runs 13 residues. The CDR3: CAVSRDRCGEQYF. CDR3 DNA: TGTGCCGTCTCGAGGGACCGATGCGGCGAGCAGTACTTC.

In this sample, this clonotype turned up once. A much larger clone lies one base from this, so it may be a read error. The gene calls are TRBV4-2 and TRBJ1-5; D unclear. The V gene's germline CDR1 is LGHNA and CDR2 YNFKEQ. V lost 0 bases and J 6 bases, leaving 6 bases between the germline ends. There are 13 residues in the CDR3. The DNA of the CDR3 is TGTGCCAGCAGCCAAGAGGTAGGTCAGCCCCAGCATTTT. Protein product: CASSQEVGQPQHF.